This T cell receptor beta chain was recorded in a study of Ad26.COV2.S vaccination and SARS-CoV-2 variants. Study-wide points: The TCR breadth and depth analyses may have understated or missed part of the total T cell responses.

Treatment: some 19 received Ad26.COV2.S at low or high dose, single or two shots; 5 received placebo; per-sample allocation not given. Vaccine and placebo recipients were sampled on day 63 after the first injection. The CDR3 is 13 amino acids. CDR1 is MNHEY and CDR2 is SVGAGI in the germline V gene. V was pared by 6 bases and J by 3 bases, with 11 bases between. About this clone itself: Its antigen is unknown.

Repertoires were generated with immunoSEQ multiplex PCR, while TCRdb's copy carries only in-frame clones and drops some. This sample has 300,000 to 400,000 clones; about 86% occur once, and the top ten carry more than 1.5%. The V call is TRBV6-5, the J call TRBJ1-2; D is unclear. The source is a person aged 18 to 59 who received the Ad26.COV2.S COVID-19 vaccine or a placebo. This specimen was peripheral blood, taken in a trial of Ad26.COV2.S vaccine versus placebo. CDR3 in amino acids: CASSPRADYGYTF. CDR3 sequence (DNA): TGTGCCAGCAGCCCCCGGGCTGACTATGGCTACACCTTC.